One T cell receptor (beta chain) is described in this entry. In the original processing: Quantification of nucleated cells was approximated via reference gene primer amplification. The data were produced by immunoSEQ multiplex PCR, yet TCRdb's version contains in-frame clones alone and is incomplete. V, J and clone size were drawn from that table, and D and trimming were deduced from the DNA. This sample has fewer than 400,000 clones, with roughly 90% found just once. Clinical history reported by participants formed the basis on which cohorts were assigned. The data belong to a study of blood T cell repertoires in COVID-19. Turning to the study itself: Italy, Spain and the United States were the sources of the convalescent and acute COVID-19 samples. Nucleic acid was either cDNA or gDNA, and it came from T cells, B-cell-depleted T cells, or PBMCs.

The CDR3 length is 13 residues. Germline assignment: CDR1 LNHNV and CDR2 YYDKDF (reference sequence). The V gene lost 6 bases and the J gene lost 3 bases, with 8 bases spanning the gap. V and J are TRBV15 and TRBJ2-2; TRBD1 is a possible D gene (5 bases). Sequencing was performed on PBMCs or T cells enriched from blood (not recorded which). The clonotype was recovered from a woman in her thirties who had recovered from COVID-19. The CDR3, as DNA: TGTGCCACCAGGACAGCAGACACCGGGGAGCTGTTTTTT. It encodes CATRTADTGELFF.